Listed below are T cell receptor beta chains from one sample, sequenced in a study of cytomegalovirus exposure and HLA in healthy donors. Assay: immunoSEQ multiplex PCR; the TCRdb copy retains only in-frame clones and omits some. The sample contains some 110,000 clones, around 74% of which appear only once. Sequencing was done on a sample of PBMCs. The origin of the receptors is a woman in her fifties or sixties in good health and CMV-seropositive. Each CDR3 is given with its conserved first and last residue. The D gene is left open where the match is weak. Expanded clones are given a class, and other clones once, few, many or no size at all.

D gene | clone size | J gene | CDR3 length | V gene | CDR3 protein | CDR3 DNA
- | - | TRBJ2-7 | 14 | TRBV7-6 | CASSPLVSSYEQYF | TGTGCCAGCAGCCCTCTTGTCAGCTCCTACGAGCAGTACTTC
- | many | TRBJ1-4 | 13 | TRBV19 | CASKGGDREKLFF | TGTGCCAGTAAAGGAGGGGATCGGGAAAAACTGTTTTTT
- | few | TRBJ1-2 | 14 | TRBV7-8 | CASSLREGAYGYTF | TGTGCCAGCAGCTTGAGAGAGGGCGCCTATGGCTACACCTTC
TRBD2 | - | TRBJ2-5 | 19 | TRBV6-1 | CASSEAVVLAGGLGETQYF | TGTGCCAGCAGTGAAGCGGTCGTACTAGCGGGGGGGCTAGGGGAGACCCAGTACTTC
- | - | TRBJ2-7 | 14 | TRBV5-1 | CASSWGDSSYEQYF | TGCGCCAGCAGCTGGGGGGACAGCTCCTACGAGCAGTACTTC
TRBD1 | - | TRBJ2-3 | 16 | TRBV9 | CASSPGQGVLRDTQYF | TGTGCCAGCAGCCCGGGACAGGGGGTACTTAGGGATACGCAGTATTTT
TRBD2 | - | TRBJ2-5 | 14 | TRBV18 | CASSPGLAQETQYF | TGTGCCAGCTCACCGGGACTAGCGCAAGAGACCCAGTACTTC
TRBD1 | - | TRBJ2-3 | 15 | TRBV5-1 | CASSSGTDSTDTQYF | TGCGCCAGCAGCTCCGGGACAGATTCAACAGATACGCAGTATTTT
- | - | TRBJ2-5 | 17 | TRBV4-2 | CASSQDLASVDQETQYF | TGTGCCAGCAGCCAAGATTTGGCTAGCGTCGACCAAGAGACCCAGTACTTC
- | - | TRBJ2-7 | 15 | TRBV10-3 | CAISDFAGVTGEQYF | TGTGCCATCAGTGATTTTGCAGGGGTAACCGGCGAGCAGTACTTC
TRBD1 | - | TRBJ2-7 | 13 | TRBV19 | CASSTRTGAEQYF | TGTGCCAGTAGTACTAGAACAGGGGCCGAGCAGTACTTC
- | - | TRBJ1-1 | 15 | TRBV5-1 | CASSLVSQANTEAFF | TGCGCCAGCAGCTTGGTCTCGCAGGCAAACACTGAAGCTTTCTTT
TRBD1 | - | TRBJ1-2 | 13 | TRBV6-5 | CASSIGQDYGYTF | TGTGCCAGCAGTATCGGACAGGACTATGGCTACACCTTC
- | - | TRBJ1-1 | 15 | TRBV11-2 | CASSLEARSGTEAFF | TGTGCCAGCAGCTTAGAAGCTCGGTCGGGCACTGAAGCTTTCTTT
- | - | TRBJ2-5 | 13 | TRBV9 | CASSVGEGKTQYF | TGTGCCAGCAGCGTAGGCGAGGGAAAGACCCAGTACTTC
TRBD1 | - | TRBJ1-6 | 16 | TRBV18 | CASSPSWDRGDSPLHF | TGTGCCAGCTCGCCCAGCTGGGACAGGGGTGATTCACCCCTCCACTTT
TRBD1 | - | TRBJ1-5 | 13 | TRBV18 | CASKGTADQPQHF | TGTGCCAGCAAGGGGACAGCTGATCAGCCCCAGCATTTT
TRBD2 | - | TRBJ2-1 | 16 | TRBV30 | CAGWTSAQSSYNEQFF | TGTGCCGGATGGACTAGCGCCCAGAGCTCCTACAATGAGCAGTTCTTC
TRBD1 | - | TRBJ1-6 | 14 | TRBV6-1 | CASRRGGDNSPLHF | TGTGCCAGCAGGAGAGGGGGCGATAATTCACCCCTCCACTTT
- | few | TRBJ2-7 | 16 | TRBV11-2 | CASSSSYGSGSYEQYF | TGTGCCAGCAGCTCCTCATACGGGTCGGGCTCCTACGAGCAGTACTTC
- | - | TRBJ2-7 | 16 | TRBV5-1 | CASSLAGSHRAWEQYF | TGCGCCAGCAGCTTGGCCGGTTCCCACAGGGCCTGGGAGCAGTACTTC
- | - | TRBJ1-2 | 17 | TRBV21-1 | CASSKDRTVLSNYGYTF | TGTGCCAGCAGCAAAGACCGGACAGTCCTATCTAACTATGGCTACACCTTC
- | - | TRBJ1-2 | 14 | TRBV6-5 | CASSYSDRLYGYTF | TGTGCCAGCAGTTACTCGGACAGATTATATGGCTACACCTTC
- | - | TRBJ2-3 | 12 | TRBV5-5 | CASSPLLDTQYF | TGTGCCAGCAGTCCCCTTTTAGATACGCAGTATTTT
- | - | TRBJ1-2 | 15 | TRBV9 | CASTPGGNSAYGYTF | TGTGCCAGCACCCCAGGCGGGAACAGCGCGTATGGCTACACCTTC
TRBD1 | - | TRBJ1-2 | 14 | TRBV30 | CAWRGQGTNYGYTF | TGTGCCTGGAGGGGACAGGGTACTAACTATGGCTACACCTTC
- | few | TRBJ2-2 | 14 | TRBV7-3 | CASSSGLHTGELFF | TGTGCCAGCAGCTCGGGACTTCACACCGGGGAGCTGTTTTTT
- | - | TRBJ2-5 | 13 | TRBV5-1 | CASSLAALETQYF | TGCGCCAGCAGCTTGGCAGCGCTAGAGACCCAGTACTTC
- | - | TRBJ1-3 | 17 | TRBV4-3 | CASSQDLAVVAGNTIYF | TGCGCCAGCAGCCAAGATCTCGCAGTGGTGGCCGGAAACACCATATATTTT
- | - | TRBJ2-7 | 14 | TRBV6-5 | CASSRSGGTYEQYF | TGTGCCAGCAGCCGATCCGGCGGAACCTACGAGCAGTACTTC
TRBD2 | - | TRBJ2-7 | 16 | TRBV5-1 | CASSLEGRGGRDEQYF | TGCGCCAGCAGCTTGGAGGGGCGGGGGGGCCGCGACGAGCAGTACTTC
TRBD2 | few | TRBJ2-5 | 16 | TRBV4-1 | CASSQGGGGWRETQYF | TGCGCCAGCAGCCAAGGGGGCGGGGGGTGGAGGGAGACCCAGTACTTC
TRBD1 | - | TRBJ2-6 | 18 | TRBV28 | CASSTYRGSGGGANVLTF | TGTGCCAGCAGCACCTACAGGGGCAGTGGGGGTGGGGCCAACGTCCTGACTTTC
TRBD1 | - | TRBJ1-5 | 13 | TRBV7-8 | CASSTGYRQPQHF | TGTGCCAGCTCGACAGGGTATAGACAGCCCCAGCATTTT
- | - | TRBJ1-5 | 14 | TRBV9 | CASSVDTGNQPQHF | TGTGCCAGCAGCGTAGACACAGGCAATCAGCCCCAGCATTTT
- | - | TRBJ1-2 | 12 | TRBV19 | CASSRQVWGYTF | TGTGCCAGTAGTAGACAGGTTTGGGGCTACACCTTC
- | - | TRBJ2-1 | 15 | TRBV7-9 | CASVTDMADNNEQFF | TGTGCCAGCGTCACGGATATGGCGGATAACAATGAGCAGTTCTTC
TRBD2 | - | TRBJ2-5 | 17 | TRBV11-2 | CASSLVGLAAFQETQYF | TGTGCCAGCAGCTTAGTAGGACTAGCGGCATTCCAAGAGACCCAGTACTTC
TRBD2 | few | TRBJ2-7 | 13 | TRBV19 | CASSIGAGDEQYF | TGTGCCAGTAGTATAGGAGCGGGGGACGAGCAGTACTTC
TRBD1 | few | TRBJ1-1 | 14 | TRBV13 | CASSSGGGRVEAFF | TGTGCCAGCAGCTCAGGGGGTGGGCGTGTTGAAGCTTTCTTT
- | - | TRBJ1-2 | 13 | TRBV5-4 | CASSLRVNYGYTF | TGTGCCAGCAGCCTCAGGGTAAACTATGGCTACACCTTC
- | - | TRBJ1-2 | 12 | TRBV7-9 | CASSREGYGYTF | TGTGCCAGCTCTAGGGAGGGGTATGGCTACACCTTC
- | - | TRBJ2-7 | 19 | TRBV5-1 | CASSLLGPGERTDSYEQYF | TGCGCCAGCAGCTTGTTAGGCCCCGGGGAGAGGACAGACTCCTACGAGCAGTACTTC
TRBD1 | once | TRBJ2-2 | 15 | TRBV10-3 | CAISGTGGTTGELFF | TGTGCCATCAGCGGAACAGGGGGCACCACCGGGGAGCTGTTTTTT
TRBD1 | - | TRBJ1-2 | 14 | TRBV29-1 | CSVDPGQKTYGYTF | TGCAGCGTCGACCCGGGACAGAAAACATATGGCTACACCTTC
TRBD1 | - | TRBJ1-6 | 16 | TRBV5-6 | CASSAGTGNNNSPLHF | TGTGCCAGCAGCGCCGGGACAGGGAATAACAATTCACCCCTCCACTTT
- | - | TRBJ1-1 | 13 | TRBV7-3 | CASSFSGNTEAFF | TGTGCCAGCAGCTTTTCGGGGAACACTGAAGCTTTCTTT
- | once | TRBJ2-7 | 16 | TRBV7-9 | CASSPQAFGTYYEQYF | TGTGCCAGCAGCCCCCAGGCATTCGGAACCTACTACGAGCAGTACTTC
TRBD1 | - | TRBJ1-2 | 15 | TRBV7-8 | CASSAFQGADYGYTF | TGTGCCAGCAGCGCCTTCCAGGGGGCTGACTATGGCTACACCTTC
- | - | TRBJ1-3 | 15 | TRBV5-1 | CASSHGQITGNTIYF | TGCGCCAGCAGCCATGGACAGATTACTGGAAACACCATATATTTT
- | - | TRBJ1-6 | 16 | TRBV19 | CASSDPSTRYNSPLHF | TGTGCCAGTAGTGACCCCTCGACAAGATACAATTCACCCCTCCACTTT
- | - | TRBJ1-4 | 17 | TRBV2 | CASTDQDSTPTNEKLFF | TGTGCCAGCACTGACCAGGACAGCACCCCAACTAATGAAAAACTGTTTTTT
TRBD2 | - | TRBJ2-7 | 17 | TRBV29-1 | CSVSGTSGGATLYEQYF | TGCAGCGTTTCCGGGACTAGCGGGGGGGCGACCCTCTACGAGCAGTACTTC
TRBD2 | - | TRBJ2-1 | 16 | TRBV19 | CASSRGTSGGAREQFF | TGTGCCAGTAGTAGGGGGACTAGCGGGGGGGCCAGGGAGCAGTTCTTC
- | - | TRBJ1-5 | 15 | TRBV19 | CASSTPPGGPKPQHF | TGTGCCAGTAGCACGCCCCCGGGGGGTCCGAAGCCCCAGCATTTT
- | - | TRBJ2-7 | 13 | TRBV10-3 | CAISEGVPYEQYF | TGTGCCATCAGTGAGGGAGTGCCCTACGAGCAGTACTTC
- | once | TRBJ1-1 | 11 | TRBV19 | CASQGYTEAFF | TGTGCCAGTCAGGGGTACACTGAAGCTTTCTTT
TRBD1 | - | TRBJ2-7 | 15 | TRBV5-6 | CASSVDRGKAYEQYF | TGTGCCAGCAGCGTAGACAGGGGGAAAGCCTACGAGCAGTACTTC
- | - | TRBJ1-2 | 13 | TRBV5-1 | CASSATDFYGYTF | TGCGCCAGCAGCGCAACAGATTTCTATGGCTACACCTTC
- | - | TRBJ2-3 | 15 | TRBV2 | CASTWGVPQLYTQYF | TGTGCCAGCACTTGGGGGGTTCCCCAATTATATACGCAGTATTTT